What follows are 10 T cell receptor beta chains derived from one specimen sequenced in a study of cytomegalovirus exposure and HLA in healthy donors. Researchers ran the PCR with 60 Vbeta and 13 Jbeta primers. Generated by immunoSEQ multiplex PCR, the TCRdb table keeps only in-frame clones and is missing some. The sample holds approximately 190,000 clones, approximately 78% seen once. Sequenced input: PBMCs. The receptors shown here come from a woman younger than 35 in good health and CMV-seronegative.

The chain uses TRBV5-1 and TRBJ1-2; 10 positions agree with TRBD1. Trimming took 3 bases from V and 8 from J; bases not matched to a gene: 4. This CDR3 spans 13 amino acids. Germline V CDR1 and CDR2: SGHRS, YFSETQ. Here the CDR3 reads CASSSTGGEGYTF. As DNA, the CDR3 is TGCGCCAGCAGCTCGACAGGGGGCGAGGGCTACACCTTC.

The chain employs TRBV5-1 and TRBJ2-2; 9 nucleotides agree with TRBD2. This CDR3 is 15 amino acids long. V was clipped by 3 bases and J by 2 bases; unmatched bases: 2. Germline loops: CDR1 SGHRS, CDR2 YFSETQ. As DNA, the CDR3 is TGCGCCAGCAGCTCCGGGACTAGCAACACCGGGGAGCTGTTTTTT. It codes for CASSSGTSNTGELFF.

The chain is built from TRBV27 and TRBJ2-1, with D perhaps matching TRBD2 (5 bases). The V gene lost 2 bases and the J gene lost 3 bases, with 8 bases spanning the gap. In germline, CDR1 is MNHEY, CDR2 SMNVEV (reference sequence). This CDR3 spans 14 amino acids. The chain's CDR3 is CASSLEGLYNEQFF. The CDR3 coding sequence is TGTGCCAGCAGTTTAGAGGGTCTCTACAATGAGCAGTTCTTC.

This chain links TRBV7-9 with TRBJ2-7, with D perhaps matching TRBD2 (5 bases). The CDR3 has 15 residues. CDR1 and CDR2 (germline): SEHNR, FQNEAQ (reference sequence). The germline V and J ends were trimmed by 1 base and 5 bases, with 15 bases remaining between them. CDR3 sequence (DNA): TGTGCCAGCAGCTTAGACGTCGGCCGGGGAGACGAGCAGTACTTC. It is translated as CASSLDVGRGDEQYF. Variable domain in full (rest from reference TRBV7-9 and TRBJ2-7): DTGVSQNPRHKITKRGQNVTFRCDPISEHNRLYWYRQTLGQGPEFLTYFQNEAQLEKSRLLSDRFSAERPKGSFSTLEIQRTEQGDSAMYLCASSLDVGRGDEQYFGPGTRLTVT.

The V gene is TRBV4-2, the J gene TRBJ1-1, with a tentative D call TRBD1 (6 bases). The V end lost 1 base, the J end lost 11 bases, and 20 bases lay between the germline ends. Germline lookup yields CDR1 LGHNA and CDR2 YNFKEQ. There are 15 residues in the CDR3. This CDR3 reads CASSQGGTIEGDAFF. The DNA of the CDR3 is TGTGCCAGCAGCCAAGGGGGGACTATCGAGGGGGACGCTTTCTTT.

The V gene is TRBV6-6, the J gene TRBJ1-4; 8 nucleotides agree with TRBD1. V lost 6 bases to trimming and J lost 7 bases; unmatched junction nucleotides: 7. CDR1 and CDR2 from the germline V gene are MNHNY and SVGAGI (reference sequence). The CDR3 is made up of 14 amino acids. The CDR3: CASRGQGGGEKLFF. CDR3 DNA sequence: TGTGCCAGCAGAGGACAGGGAGGGGGTGAAAAACTGTTTTTT.

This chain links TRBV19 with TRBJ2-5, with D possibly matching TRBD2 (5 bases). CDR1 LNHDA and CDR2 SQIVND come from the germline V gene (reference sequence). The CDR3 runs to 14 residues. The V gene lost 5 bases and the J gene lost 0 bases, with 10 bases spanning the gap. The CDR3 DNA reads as TGTGCCAGTAGTTCACCGGGATACCAAGAGACCCAGTACTTC. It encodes CASSSPGYQETQYF.

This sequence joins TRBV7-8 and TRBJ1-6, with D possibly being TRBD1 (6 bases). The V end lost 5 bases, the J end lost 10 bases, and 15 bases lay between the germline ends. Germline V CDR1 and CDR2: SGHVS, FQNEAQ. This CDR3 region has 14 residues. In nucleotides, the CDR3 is TGTGCCAGCAGCCGGTCAGGGGTTGCCTCACCCCTCCACTTT. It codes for CASSRSGVASPLHF.

The CDR3 sequence is CASLQGATLYGYTF. DNA of the CDR3: TGTGCCAGCTTACAGGGGGCCACGCTCTATGGCTACACCTTC. The V call is TRBV5-6, the J call TRBJ1-2; 9 bases line up with TRBD1. The trim removed 7 bases at V and 4 bases at J, leaving 8 bases unmatched. This CDR3 comprises 14 residues. Germline V CDR1 and CDR2: SGHDT, YYEEEE.

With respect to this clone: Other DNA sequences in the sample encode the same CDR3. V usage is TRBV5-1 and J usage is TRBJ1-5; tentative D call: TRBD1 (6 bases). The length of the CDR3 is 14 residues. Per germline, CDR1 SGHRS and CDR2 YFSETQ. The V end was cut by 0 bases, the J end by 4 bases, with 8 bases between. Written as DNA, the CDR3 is TGCGCCAGCAGCTTGGGACAGGCTAATCAGCCCCAGCATTTT. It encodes CASSLGQANQPQHF.